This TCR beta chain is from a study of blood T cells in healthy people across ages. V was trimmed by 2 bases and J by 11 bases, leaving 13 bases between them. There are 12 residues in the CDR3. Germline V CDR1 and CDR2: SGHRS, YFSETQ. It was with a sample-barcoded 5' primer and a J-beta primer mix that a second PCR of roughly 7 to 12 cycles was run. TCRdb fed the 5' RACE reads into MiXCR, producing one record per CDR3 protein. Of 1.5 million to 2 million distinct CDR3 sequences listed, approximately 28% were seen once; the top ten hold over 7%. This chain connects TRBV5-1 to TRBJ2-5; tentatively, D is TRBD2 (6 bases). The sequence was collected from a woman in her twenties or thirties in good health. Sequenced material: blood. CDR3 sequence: CASSFGGRGQYF. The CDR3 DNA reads TGCGCCAGCAGCTTCGGGGGACGGGGGCAGTACTTC.